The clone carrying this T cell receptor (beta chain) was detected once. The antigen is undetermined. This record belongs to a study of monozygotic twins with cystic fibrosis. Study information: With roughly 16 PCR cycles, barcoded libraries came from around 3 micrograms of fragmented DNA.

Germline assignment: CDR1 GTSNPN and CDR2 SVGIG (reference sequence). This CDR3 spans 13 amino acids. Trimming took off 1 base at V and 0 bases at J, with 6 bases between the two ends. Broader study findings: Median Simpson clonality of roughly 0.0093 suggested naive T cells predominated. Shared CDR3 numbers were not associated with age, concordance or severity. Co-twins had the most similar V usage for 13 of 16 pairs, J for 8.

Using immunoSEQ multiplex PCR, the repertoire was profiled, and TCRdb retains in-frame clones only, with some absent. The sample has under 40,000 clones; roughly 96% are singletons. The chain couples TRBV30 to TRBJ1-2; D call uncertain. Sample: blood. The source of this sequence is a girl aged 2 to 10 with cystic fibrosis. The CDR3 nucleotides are TGTGCCTGGAGTGGCCTTTCTAACTATGGCTACACCTTC. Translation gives CAWSGLSNYGYTF.